This TCR beta chain was sequenced during a study of CD8 T cells in Susac syndrome. Study-wide findings and caveats: The study recognized that its TCR sequencing and HLA analysis covered a relatively small number of individuals.

RNA was extracted with the RNeasy kit, and a quantity of roughly 0.45 to 1 ug was reverse transcribed using random hexamers. MiXCR was run by TCRdb on the immunoSEQ multiplex PCR reads, yielding one entry per CDR3 protein. The sample shows approximately 300,000 distinct CDR3 sequences, approximately 85% of them seen only once. TCR beta sequencing covered blood CD8+ and CD4+ T cells. V gave up 3 bases and J gave up 0 bases, with 9 bases separating them. Germline-derived CDR1 and CDR2 are MNHEY and SMNVEV (reference sequence). The CDR3 runs 15 residues. On this clonotype: Its specificity is unknown.

Sequencing was performed on CD8+ T cells from PBMCs. The receptor comes from a human donor with multiple sclerosis. The V gene is TRBV27, the J gene TRBJ2-1; D perhaps matches TRBD2 (5 bases). The CDR3 sequence: CASSFSGYSYNEQFF. CDR3 bases: TGTGCCAGCAGTTTTTCGGGGTACTCCTACAATGAGCAGTTCTTC.